Sequencing of this TCR beta chain was carried out in a study of shared clonotypes between healthy human individuals. The study's findings and limits: Across four donors, naive CD4 shared roughly 5%, naive CD8 3% to 3.5%, memory CD4 about 2.5%, memory CD8 about 0.38%.

In the case of this clone: Its specificity is unknown.

The CDR3 contains 16 residues. The V and J ends lost 0 bases and 3 bases, in that order; junction bases with no gene match: 3. Germline-derived CDR1 and CDR2 are SGHTA and FQGTGA. Splitting of CD4+ cells produced CD45RA+ naive and CD45RA-negative memory subsets. DNA at 150 to 200 ng, some 31,000 T cell genomes, went into sorted-subset replicate PCRs. Using immunoSEQ multiplex PCR, the repertoire was profiled, and TCRdb retains in-frame clones only, with some absent. The sample contains around 1,000,000 clones, about 72% of which appear only once. This TCR derives from a young man in good health. Some clones in this sample may be carry-over from other donors' samples. This chain connects TRBV7-3 to TRBJ2-1, with 9 bases that match TRBD2. Sequenced: memory CD4+ T cells from PBMCs. Subset denoted: CD45RA-negative fraction. CDR3 sequence (DNA): TGTGCCAGCAGCTTAACAGGGCGGGAGGGCTACAATGAGCAGTTCTTC. Translated: CASSLTGREGYNEQFF.